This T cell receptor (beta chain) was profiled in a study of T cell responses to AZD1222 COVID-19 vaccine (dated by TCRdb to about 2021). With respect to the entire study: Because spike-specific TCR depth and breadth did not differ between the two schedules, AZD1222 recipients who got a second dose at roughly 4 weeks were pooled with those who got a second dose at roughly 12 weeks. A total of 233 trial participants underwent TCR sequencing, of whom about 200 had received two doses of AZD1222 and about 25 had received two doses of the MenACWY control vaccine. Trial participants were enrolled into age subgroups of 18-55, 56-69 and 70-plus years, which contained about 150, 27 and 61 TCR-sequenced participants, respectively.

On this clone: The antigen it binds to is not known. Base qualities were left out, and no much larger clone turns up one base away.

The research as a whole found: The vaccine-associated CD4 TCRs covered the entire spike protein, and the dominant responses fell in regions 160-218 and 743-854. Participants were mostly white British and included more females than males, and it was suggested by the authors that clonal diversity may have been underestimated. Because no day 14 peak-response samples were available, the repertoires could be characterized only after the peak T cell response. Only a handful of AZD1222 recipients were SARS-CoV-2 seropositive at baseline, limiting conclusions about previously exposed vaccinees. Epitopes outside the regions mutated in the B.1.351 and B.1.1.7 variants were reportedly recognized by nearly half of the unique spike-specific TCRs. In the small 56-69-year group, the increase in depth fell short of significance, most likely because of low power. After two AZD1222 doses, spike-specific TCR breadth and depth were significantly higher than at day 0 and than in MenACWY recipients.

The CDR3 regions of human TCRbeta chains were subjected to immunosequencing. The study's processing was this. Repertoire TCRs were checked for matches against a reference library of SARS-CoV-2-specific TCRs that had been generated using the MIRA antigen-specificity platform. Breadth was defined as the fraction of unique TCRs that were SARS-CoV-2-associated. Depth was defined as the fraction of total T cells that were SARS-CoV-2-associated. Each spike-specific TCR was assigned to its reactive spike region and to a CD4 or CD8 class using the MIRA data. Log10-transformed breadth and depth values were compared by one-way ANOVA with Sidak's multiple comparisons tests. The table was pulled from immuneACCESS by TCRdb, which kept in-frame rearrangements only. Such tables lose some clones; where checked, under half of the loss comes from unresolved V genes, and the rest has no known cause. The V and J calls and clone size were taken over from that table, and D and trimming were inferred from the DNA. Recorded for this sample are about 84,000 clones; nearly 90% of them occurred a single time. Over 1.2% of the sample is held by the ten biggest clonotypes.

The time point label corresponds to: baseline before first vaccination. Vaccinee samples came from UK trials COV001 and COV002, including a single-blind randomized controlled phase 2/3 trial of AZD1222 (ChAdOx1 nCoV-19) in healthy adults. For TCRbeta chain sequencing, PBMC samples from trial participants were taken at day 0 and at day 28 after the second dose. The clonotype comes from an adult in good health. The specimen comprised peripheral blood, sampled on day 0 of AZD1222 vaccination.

The DNA sequence is given as TGTGCCAGCTCACCACCCCCCCGACAGCTAGCGGGAGTCACCGGGGAGCTGTTTTTT. This codes for CASSPPPRQLAGVTGELFF. This chain is built from TRBV18 and TRBJ2-2, and TRBD2 aligns with 10 junction nucleotides. V has 0 bases trimmed and J has 4 bases trimmed; junction bases matching no gene number 11. Per the germline V gene, KGHSH is the CDR1 and LQKENI is the CDR2. The CDR3 runs 19 amino acids, cysteine and phenylalanine included. The retained sequence is limited to the CDR3, 57 bases, with the frame set at the first base. The full variable domain, completed from the reference TRBV18 and TRBJ2-2 proteins outside the CDR3, reads NAGVMQNPRHLVRRRGQEARLRCSPMKGHSHVYWYRQLPEEGLKFMVYLQKENIIDESGMPKERFSAEFPKEGPSILRIQQVVRGDSAAYFCASSPPPRQLAGVTGELFFGEGSRLTVL.